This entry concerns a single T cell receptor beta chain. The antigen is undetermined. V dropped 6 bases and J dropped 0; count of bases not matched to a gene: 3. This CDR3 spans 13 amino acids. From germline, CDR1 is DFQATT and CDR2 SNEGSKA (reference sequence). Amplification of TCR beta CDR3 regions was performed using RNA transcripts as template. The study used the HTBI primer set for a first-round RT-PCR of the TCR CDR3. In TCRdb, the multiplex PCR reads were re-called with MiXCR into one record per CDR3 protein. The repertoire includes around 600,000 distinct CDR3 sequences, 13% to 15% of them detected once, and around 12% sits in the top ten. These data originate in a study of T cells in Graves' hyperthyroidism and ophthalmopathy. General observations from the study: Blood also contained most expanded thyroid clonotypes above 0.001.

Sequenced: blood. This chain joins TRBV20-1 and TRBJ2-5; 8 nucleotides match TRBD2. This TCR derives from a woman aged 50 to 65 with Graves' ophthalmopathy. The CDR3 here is CSATLADQETQYF. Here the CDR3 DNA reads TGCAGTGCAACACTAGCGGACCAAGAGACCCAGTACTTC.